This T cell receptor beta chain was obtained from a study of response to subunit inactivated influenza vaccine. General study findings and limits: The authors suggested that few new T cells are recruited per seasonal influenza vaccination.

The CDR3 is 16 amino acids. Germline V CDR1 and CDR2: SGHAT, FQDESV (reference sequence). V lost 2 bases and J lost 3; bases outside the gene matches: 10. From the RT-PCR reads, TCRdb called clonotypes with MiXCR, one entry per CDR3 protein. The table records about 190,000 distinct CDR3 sequences, approximately 15% of them present only once. This clonotype came up many times. Its antigen remains unidentified. The receptor comes from a man in his fifties or sixties who received an inactivated influenza vaccine. V and J are TRBV11-1 and TRBJ2-7; 7 bases are shared with TRBD2. The sample in question was CD8+ T cells sorted from PBMCs, obtained 4 to 6 days after vaccination. CDR3 residues: CASSLFAGLGFYEQYF. In DNA form, the CDR3 reads TGTGCCAGCAGCTTATTCGCTGGACTAGGGTTCTACGAGCAGTACTTC.